The 8 T cell receptor beta chains below were found in one sample sequenced in a study of T cells in Graves' hyperthyroidism and ophthalmopathy. Researchers took RNA transcripts and amplified the TCR beta CDR3 regions from them. Using the HTBI primer set, a first-round RT-PCR was run on the TCR CDR3. TCRdb ran MiXCR on the multiplex PCR reads and lists one entry per CDR3 protein. This sample has over 300,000 distinct CDR3 sequences; around 14% occur once, and the top ten carry 11%. Sequencing was done on a sample of blood. The receptors stem from a woman aged 55-70 years with Graves' hyperthyroidism.

The V gene is TRBV5-1, the J gene TRBJ2-7; the match to TRBD2 covers 10 bases. V gave up 1 base and J gave up 4 bases; unmatched junction bases: 11. CDR1 is SGHRS, CDR2 YFSETQ, per germline. This CDR3 spans 17 amino acids. The CDR3 DNA follows: TGCGCCAGCAGCTTGCTCCTTTCCGGGACTAGCGTTTACGAGCAGTACTTC. It yields the protein CASSLLLSGTSVYEQYF.

This clonotype occurred many times. The gene calls are TRBV20-1 and TRBJ2-1; D is possibly TRBD2 (5 bases). CDR3 length: 11 amino acids. V shed 6 bases and J shed 5 bases, with 8 bases lying between them. The V gene's germline CDR1 is DFQATT and CDR2 SNEGSKA (reference sequence). The CDR3 region is CSASGDNEQFF. The CDR3, as DNA: TGCAGTGCAAGCGGTGACAATGAGCAGTTCTTC.

This sequence joins TRBV12-5 and TRBJ2-3; D uncertain. Trimming left V 6 bases short and J 4 bases short, with 8 bases between. In germline, CDR1 is LGHNT, CDR2 FRNRAP. The CDR3 length is 12 residues. The CDR3 bases are TGTGCTAGTGGGCTAGGCGCAGATACGCAGTATTTT. Its protein is CASGLGADTQYF. Based on the CDR3 plus reference TRBV12-5 and TRBJ2-3, the full variable domain is DARVTQTPRHKVTEMGQEVTMRCQPILGHNTVFWYRQTMMQGLELLAYFRNRAPLDDSGMPKDRFSAEMPDATLATLKIQPSEPRDSAVYFCASGLGADTQYFGPGTRLTVL.

Only a few counts were recorded for this clonotype. The rearrangement links TRBV5-1 to TRBJ2-3; 7 nucleotides agree with TRBD2. The CDR3 is 17 amino acids. CDR1 is SGHRS and CDR2 is YFSETQ in the germline V gene. V gave up 0 bases and J gave up 0 bases; unmatched junction bases: 7. CDR3 in amino acids: CASSLGGSGESTDTQYF. The CDR3 DNA is TGCGCCAGCAGCTTGGGAGGAAGCGGGGAGAGCACAGATACGCAGTATTTT.

This clonotype was counted at least ten times. The rearrangement joins TRBV28 to TRBJ2-7; 11 nucleotides line up with TRBD2. CDR1 and CDR2 from the germline V gene are MDHEN and SYDVKM. CDR3 length: 16 amino acids. Germline trimming cut 6 bases from V and 1 base from J; bases unmatched to any gene: 8. CDR3 residues: CASSNPGTSGSYEQYF. CDR3 nucleotides: TGTGCCAGCAGCAATCCCGGGACTAGCGGTTCCTACGAGCAGTACTTC.

The V call is TRBV19, the J call TRBJ1-6; D uncertain. The germline V gene encodes CDR1 LNHDA and CDR2 SQIVND (reference sequence). This CDR3 spans 11 amino acids. The V gene lost 8 bases and the J gene lost 10 bases, with 9 bases spanning the gap. The CDR3 DNA is TGTGCCAGTGCTAGAGGATCACCCCTCCACTTT. Its translation is CASARGSPLHF.

For this clonotype: One end of the junction does not line up with germline, which may come from a read error. The V call is TRBV5-5, the J call TRBJ2-7, with a weak D call TRBD2 (5 bases). Germline V gene sequence: CDR1 SGHKS, CDR2 YYEKEE (reference sequence). This CDR3 comprises 14 residues. Here the CDR3 reads CASTLGSGIYEQYF. The CDR3 DNA reads TGCGCCAGCACCCTTGGGTCGGGAATCTACGAGCAGTACTTC.

The rearrangement joins TRBV5-1 to TRBJ2-1, with TRBD2 identical over 8 bases. V shed 0 bases and J 1 base; nucleotides not matched to a gene: 6. This CDR3 has 17 amino acids. Germline V gene data show CDR1 as SGHRS and CDR2 as YFSETQ. CDR3 nucleotide sequence: TGCGCCAGCAGCTTGGCCAGCGGGGGCAGATCCTACAATGAGCAGTTCTTC. This encodes CASSLASGGRSYNEQFF.